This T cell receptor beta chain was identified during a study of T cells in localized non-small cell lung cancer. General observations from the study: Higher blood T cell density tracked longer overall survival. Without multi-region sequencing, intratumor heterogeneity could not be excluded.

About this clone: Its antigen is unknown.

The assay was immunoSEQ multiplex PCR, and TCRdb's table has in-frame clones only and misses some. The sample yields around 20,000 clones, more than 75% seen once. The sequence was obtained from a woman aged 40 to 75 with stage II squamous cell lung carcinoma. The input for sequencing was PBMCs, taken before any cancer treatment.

Written as DNA, the CDR3 is TGTGCCAGTAGTATAGACGGGGCGAGCCCCGAGCAGTACTTC. The encoded protein is CASSIDGASPEQYF. This sequence joins TRBV19 and TRBJ2-7; D assignment may be TRBD1 or TRBD2 (5 bases each). The V gene's germline CDR1 is LNHDA and CDR2 SQIVND (reference sequence). Between the trimmed V and J ends, which lost 0 bases and 6 bases, there was a span of 12 bases. The CDR3 sequence is 14 residues long.